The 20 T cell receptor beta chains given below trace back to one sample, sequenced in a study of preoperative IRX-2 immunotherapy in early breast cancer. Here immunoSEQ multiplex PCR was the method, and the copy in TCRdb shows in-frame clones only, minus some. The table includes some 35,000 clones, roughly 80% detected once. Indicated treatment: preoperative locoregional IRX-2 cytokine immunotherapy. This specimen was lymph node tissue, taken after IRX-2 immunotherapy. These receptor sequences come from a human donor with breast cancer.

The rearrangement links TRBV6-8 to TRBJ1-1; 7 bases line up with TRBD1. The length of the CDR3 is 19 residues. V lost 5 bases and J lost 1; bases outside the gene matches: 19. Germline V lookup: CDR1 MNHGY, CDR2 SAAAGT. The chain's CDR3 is CASSKLKPPVGGQNTEAFF. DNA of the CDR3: TGTGCCAGCAGTAAACTTAAACCCCCGGTAGGGGGCCAGAACACTGAAGCTTTCTTT.

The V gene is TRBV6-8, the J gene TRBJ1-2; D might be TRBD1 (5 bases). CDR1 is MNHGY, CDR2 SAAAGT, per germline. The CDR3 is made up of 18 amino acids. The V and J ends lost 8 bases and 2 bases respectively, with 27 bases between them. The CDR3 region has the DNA TGTGCCAGCCAGACTGGACAAAATTTACTTAGCGCCAACTATGGCTACACCTTC. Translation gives CASQTGQNLLSANYGYTF.

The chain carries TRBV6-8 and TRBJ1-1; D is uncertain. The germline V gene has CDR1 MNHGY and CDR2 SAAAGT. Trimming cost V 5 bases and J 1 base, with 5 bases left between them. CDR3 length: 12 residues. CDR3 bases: TGTGCCAGCAGTAAGTGGAACACTGAAGCTTTCTTT. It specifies CASSKWNTEAFF.

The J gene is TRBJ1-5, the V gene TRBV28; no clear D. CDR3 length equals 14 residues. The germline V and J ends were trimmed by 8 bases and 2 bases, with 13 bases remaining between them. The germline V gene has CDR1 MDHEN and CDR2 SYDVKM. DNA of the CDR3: TGTGCCAGCCACAGATGGGAGGGCAATCAGCCCCAGCATTTT. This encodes CASHRWEGNQPQHF.

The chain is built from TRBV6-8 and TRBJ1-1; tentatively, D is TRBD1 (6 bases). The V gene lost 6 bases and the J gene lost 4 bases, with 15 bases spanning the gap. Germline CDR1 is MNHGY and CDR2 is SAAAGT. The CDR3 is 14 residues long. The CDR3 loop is CASRAPQGSTEAFF. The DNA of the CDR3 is TGTGCCAGCAGGGCACCACAGGGTTCCACTGAAGCTTTCTTT.

DNA of the CDR3: TGTGCCAGCAGTGCGGACAGGGGGCTGTCCGACGAGCAGTACTTC. The encoded protein is CASSADRGLSDEQYF. V is TRBV6-8 and J is TRBJ2-7; 11 nucleotides align to TRBD1. Germline V lookup: CDR1 MNHGY, CDR2 SAAAGT. Trimming removed 5 bases from V and 5 bases from J; junction bases left unmatched: 8. The CDR3 runs 15 residues.

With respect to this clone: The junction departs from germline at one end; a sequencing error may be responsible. The CDR3 region is CASETQGDRAVF. DNA of the CDR3: TGTGCCAGCGAGACTCAGGGGGACAGGGCCGTCTTC. The chain has TRBV2 and TRBJ2-1; TRBD1 aligns across 9 bases. Germline CDR1 reads SNHLY; CDR2 reads FYNNEI. The CDR3 runs to 12 residues.

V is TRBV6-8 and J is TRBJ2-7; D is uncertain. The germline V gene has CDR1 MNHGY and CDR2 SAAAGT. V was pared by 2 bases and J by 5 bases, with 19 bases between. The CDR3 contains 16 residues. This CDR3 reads CASSYSAVQRRNEQYF. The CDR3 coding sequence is TGTGCCAGCAGTTACAGCGCGGTACAACGTCGAAACGAGCAGTACTTC.

CDR3 nucleotide sequence: TGCGCCAGCAGAGCCGACCGAGCAATAAATAATTCACCCCTCCACTTT. It translates to CASRADRAINNSPLHF. The chain carries TRBV23-1 and TRBJ1-6; no clear D. TRBV23-1 is an ORF, with its function uncertain. Between the trimmed V and J ends, which lost 6 bases and 5 bases, there was a span of 17 bases. CDR3 length: 16 amino acids.

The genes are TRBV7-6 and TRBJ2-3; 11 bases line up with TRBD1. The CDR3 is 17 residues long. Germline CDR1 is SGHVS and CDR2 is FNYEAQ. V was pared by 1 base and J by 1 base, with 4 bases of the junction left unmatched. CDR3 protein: CASSLGRTGGGTDTQYF. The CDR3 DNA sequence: TGTGCCAGCAGCTTAGGTCGGACAGGGGGCGGCACAGATACGCAGTATTTT.

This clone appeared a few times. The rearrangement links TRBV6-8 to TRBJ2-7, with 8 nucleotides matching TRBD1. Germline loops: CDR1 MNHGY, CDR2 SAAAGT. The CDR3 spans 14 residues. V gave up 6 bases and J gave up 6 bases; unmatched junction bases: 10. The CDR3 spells CASSPGQGVAEQYF. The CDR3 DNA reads TGTGCCAGCAGCCCCGGACAGGGTGTGGCCGAGCAGTACTTC.

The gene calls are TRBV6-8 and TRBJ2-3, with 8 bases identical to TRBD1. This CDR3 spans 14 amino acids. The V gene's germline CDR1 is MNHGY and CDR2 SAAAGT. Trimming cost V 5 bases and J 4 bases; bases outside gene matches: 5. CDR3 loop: CASSERQGPDTQYF. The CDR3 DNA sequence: TGTGCCAGCAGTGAGAGACAGGGGCCAGATACGCAGTATTTT.

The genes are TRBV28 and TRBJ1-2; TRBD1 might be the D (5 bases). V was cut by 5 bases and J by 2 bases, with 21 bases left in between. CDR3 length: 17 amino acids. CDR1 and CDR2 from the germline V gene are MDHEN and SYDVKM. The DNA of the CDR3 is TGTGCCAGCAGTAGGTTGTTGAGGGGCATTTTGAACTATGGCTACACCTTC. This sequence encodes CASSRLLRGILNYGYTF.

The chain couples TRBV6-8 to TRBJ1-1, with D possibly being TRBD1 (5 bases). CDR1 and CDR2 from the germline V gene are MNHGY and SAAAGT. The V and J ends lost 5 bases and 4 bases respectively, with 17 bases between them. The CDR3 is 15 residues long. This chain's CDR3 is CASSDTGLGGTEAFF. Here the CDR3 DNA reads TGTGCCAGCAGTGACACCGGCCTGGGGGGCACTGAAGCTTTCTTT.

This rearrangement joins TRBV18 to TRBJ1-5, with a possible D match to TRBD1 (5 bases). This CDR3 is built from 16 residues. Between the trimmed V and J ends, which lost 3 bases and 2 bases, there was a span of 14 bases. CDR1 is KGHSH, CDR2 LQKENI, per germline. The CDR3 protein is CASSPGGGLGNQPQHF. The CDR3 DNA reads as TGTGCCAGCTCACCCGGGGGGGGTCTGGGCAATCAGCCCCAGCATTTT.

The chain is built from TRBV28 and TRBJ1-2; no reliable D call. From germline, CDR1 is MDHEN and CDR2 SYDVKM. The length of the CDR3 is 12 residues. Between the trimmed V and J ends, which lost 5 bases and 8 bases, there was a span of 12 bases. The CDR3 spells CASSPLQRGYTF. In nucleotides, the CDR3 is TGTGCCAGCAGTCCCCTTCAACGGGGCTACACCTTC.

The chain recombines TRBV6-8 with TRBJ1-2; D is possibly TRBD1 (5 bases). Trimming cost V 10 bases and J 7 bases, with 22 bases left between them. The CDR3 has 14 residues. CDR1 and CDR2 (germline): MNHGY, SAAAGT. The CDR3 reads CATRQFLALGGYTF. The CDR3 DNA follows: TGTGCCACCCGACAGTTTCTGGCCCTCGGTGGCTACACCTTC.

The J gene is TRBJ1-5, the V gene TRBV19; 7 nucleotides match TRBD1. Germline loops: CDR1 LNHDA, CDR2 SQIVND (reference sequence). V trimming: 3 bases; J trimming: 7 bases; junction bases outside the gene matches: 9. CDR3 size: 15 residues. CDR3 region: CASSMTDRLGQPQHF. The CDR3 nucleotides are TGTGCCAGTAGTATGACGGACAGGTTGGGCCAGCCCCAGCATTTT.

The CDR3 sequence is CASSPLGDSYEQYF. CDR3 nucleotide sequence: TGTGCCAGCAGTCCACTCGGGGACTCCTACGAGCAGTACTTC. This chain links TRBV7-4 with TRBJ2-7, with D perhaps matching TRBD2 (5 bases). The CDR3 totals 14 residues. Per the germline V gene, CDR1 is SGHVT and CDR2 is SQSDAQ. V was cut by 6 bases and J by 0 bases, with 12 bases left in between.

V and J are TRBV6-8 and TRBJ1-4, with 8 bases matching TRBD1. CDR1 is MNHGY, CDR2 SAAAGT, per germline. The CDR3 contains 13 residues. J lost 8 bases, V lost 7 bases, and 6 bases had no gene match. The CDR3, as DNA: TGTGCCAGCACTTTGGACAGGGTCGAAAAACTGTTTTTT. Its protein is CASTLDRVEKLFF.